The 8 T cell receptor beta chains listed next were all sequenced from one sample in a study of human versus mouse CDR3 diversity and MHC coevolution. The method was immunoSEQ multiplex PCR; TCRdb's version includes in-frame clones alone and lacks a portion of them. The sample includes about 60,000 clones, roughly 93% of them seen just once. Sequencing was performed on naive CD4+ T cells from blood. The subset: CD45RO-negative CD62L-positive naive CD4 T cells. The receptor set was obtained from a person aged 60 to 70 in good health.

This chain uses TRBV5-6 with TRBJ1-6; TRBD1 matches 8 bases. Germline V CDR1 and CDR2: SGHDT, YYEEEE. Trimming at V came to 3 bases and at J to 7 bases, leaving 9 bases not matched to a gene. The CDR3 has 16 residues. DNA for the CDR3: TGTGCCAGCAGCTCCAGGGGGCTGATTGGCAATTCACCCCTCCACTTT. This sequence encodes CASSSRGLIGNSPLHF.

This chain joins TRBV25-1 and TRBJ1-6, with D possibly being TRBD1 (5 bases). Germline CDR1 reads MGHDK; CDR2 reads SYGVNS. This CDR3 is built from 15 residues. V lost 8 bases to trimming and J lost 1 base, with 12 bases between them. The chain's CDR3 is CASGGGASYNSPLHF. The CDR3 DNA is TGTGCCAGCGGGGGGGGAGCGTCCTATAATTCACCCCTCCACTTT.

This clone was detected once. The rearrangement uses TRBV5-1 and TRBJ2-7, with 8 positions matching TRBD1. The CDR3 extends over 15 amino acids. Germline loops: CDR1 SGHRS, CDR2 YFSETQ. The V segment lost 0 bases and the J segment 1 base; nucleotides outside the gene matches: 3. The CDR3, as DNA: TGCGCCAGCAGCTTGGAAGGGACAGGATCCTACGAGCAGTACTTC. It translates to CASSLEGTGSYEQYF. Full variable domain (missing parts from reference TRBV5-1 and TRBJ2-7): KAGVTQTPRYLIKTRGQQVTLSCSPISGHRSVSWYQQTPGQGLQFLFEYFSETQRNKGNFPGRFSGRQFSNSRSEMNVSTLELGDSALYLCASSLEGTGSYEQYFGPGTRLTVT.

The genes are TRBV28 and TRBJ1-2; no clear D. Germline V gene data show CDR1 as MDHEN and CDR2 as SYDVKM. The CDR3 consists of 14 residues. Trimming took 4 bases from V and 8 from J, leaving 17 bases between them. This CDR3 is CASSSLEQTGGYTF. Written as DNA, the CDR3 is TGTGCCAGCAGTTCCCTCGAGCAGACCGGGGGCTACACCTTC.

The chain recombines TRBV11-2 with TRBJ2-7; 8 bases fit TRBD1. The CDR3 runs 14 residues. Looked up from germline, CDR1 is SGHAT and CDR2 is FQNNGV. V shed 3 bases, J shed 0 bases, and the junction held 1 base outside the gene matches. The CDR3 bases are TGTGCCAGCAGCTTGGGACAGGCCTCCTACGAGCAGTACTTC. This encodes CASSLGQASYEQYF.

This chain connects TRBV2 to TRBJ2-7; 7 bases are shared with TRBD1. J lost 6 bases, V lost 7 bases, and 9 bases had no gene match. The CDR3 is 13 amino acids. The germline CDR1 and CDR2 sequences are SNHLY and FYNNEI. CDR3 amino acids: CASMGTALIEQYF. The CDR3 nucleotides are TGTGCCAGCATGGGGACAGCCCTTATCGAGCAGTACTTC.

The chain couples TRBV6-4 to TRBJ2-2, with 9 bases matching TRBD2. Unmatched junction bases numbered 6, after V lost 6 bases and J lost 1 base. Germline V CDR1 and CDR2: MRHNA, SNTAGT. The CDR3 spans 16 residues. CDR3 sequence reads: CASSTIAGVNTGELFF. CDR3 DNA: TGTGCCAGCAGCACAATAGCGGGAGTGAACACCGGGGAGCTGTTTTTT.

The CDR3 is CASSQVAGGAYEQYF. DNA of the CDR3: TGTGCCAGCAGCCAAGTTGCGGGAGGGGCGTACGAGCAGTACTTC. The V call is TRBV14, the J call TRBJ2-7; the match to TRBD2 covers 9 bases. V lost 1 base, J lost 4 bases, and 5 bases stayed unmatched. CDR3 length: 15 residues. Germline V gene lookup returns CDR1 SGHDN and CDR2 FVKESK.